The next 21 T cell receptor beta chains were all read from a single sample in a study of cytomegalovirus exposure and HLA in healthy donors. 60 Vbeta and 13 Jbeta primers were used in PCR. The data were produced by immunoSEQ multiplex PCR, yet TCRdb's version contains in-frame clones alone and is incomplete. The sample holds about 82,000 clones, 74% seen once. The sample consisted of PBMCs. Receptors were obtained from a man aged 40-49 years in good health and CMV-seropositive.

The chain is built from TRBV6-6 and TRBJ2-4, with 8 bases fitting TRBD2. The CDR3 is 14 residues long. With V trimmed by 4 bases and J by 8 bases, 7 bases remained unmatched. The V gene's germline CDR1 is MNHNY and CDR2 SVGAGI (reference sequence). The CDR3: CASSLGLAGDIQYF. CDR3 DNA sequence: TGTGCCAGCAGTTTAGGACTAGCTGGGGACATTCAGTACTTC.

The genes are TRBV30 and TRBJ2-1; a weak D match, TRBD1 (6 bases). CDR1 and CDR2 (germline): GTSNPN, SVGIG (reference sequence). V lost 2 bases and J 8 bases, leaving 28 bases between the germline ends. This CDR3 contains 18 residues. CDR3 sequence reads: CAWSKSKGEKARRDEQFF. The CDR3 DNA reads TGTGCCTGGAGTAAGAGTAAGGGGGAGAAGGCCCGTAGAGATGAGCAGTTCTTC.

The table lists this clone with a count of one. V usage is TRBV19 and J usage is TRBJ1-6; D gene ambiguous. Trimming removed 10 bases at V and 1 base at J, with 11 bases between. This CDR3 contains 14 residues. Germline assignment: CDR1 LNHDA and CDR2 SQIVND (reference sequence). The CDR3 region has the DNA TGTGCCACGGGTGGAGATTCCTATAATTCACCCCTCCACTTT. Its protein is CATGGDSYNSPLHF.

The CDR3 DNA sequence: TGTGCCAGCAGTTCTAAGCGGTATAGCAATCAGCCCCAGCATTTT. This codes for CASSSKRYSNQPQHF. J is TRBJ1-5 and V is TRBV28; D remains unclear. The CDR3 runs to 15 residues. Germline V gene sequence: CDR1 MDHEN, CDR2 SYDVKM. V lost 4 bases and J lost 0, with 10 bases in between.

This clone has just a few counts. The rearrangement uses TRBV7-2 and TRBJ2-1; possible D gene TRBD1, 6 bases. Between the trimmed V and J ends, which lost 5 bases and 6 bases, there was a span of 14 bases. CDR3 length: 14 residues. Germline lookup yields CDR1 SGHTA and CDR2 FQGNSA. The CDR3: CASSLGQQSNEQFF. DNA of the CDR3: TGTGCCAGCAGCCTGGGACAACAAAGCAATGAGCAGTTCTTC.

This chain joins TRBV6-5 and TRBJ1-4, with 10 positions matching TRBD1. Germline loops: CDR1 MNHEY, CDR2 SVGAGI. The CDR3 contains 14 residues. With 4 bases clipped from V and 6 bases from J, the junction kept 2 bases outside the gene matches. CDR3 nucleotide sequence: TGTGCCAGCAGTTCCGGGACAGGGGATGAAAAACTGTTTTTT. Its protein product is CASSSGTGDEKLFF.

This clone came up once. Other nucleotide sequences in the sample specify the same CDR3. The chain links TRBV18 to TRBJ1-1, with TRBD1 matching over 8 bases. The V gene end was trimmed by 3 bases and the J gene end by 2 bases; junction bases not matched to a gene: 2. The CDR3 runs to 14 residues. Germline V lookup: CDR1 KGHSH, CDR2 LQKENI. The CDR3 bases are TGTGCCAGCTCACCCGGACAGGGTAACACTGAAGCTTTCTTT. Amino acids: CASSPGQGNTEAFF.

The chain links TRBV6-4 to TRBJ2-1; 7 positions match TRBD2. In germline, CDR1 is MRHNA, CDR2 SNTAGT. This CDR3 contains 17 residues. V lost 4 bases, J lost 4 bases, and 13 bases stayed unmatched. This CDR3 reads CASSVESLAGEYNEQFF. In DNA, the CDR3 is TGTGCCAGCAGTGTTGAGTCCTTGGCGGGGGAATACAATGAGCAGTTCTTC.

The chain combines TRBV5-1 with TRBJ2-3, with 8 bases that match TRBD2. The trim removed 2 bases at V and 3 bases at J, leaving 8 bases unmatched. This CDR3 contains 16 residues. CDR1 SGHRS and CDR2 YFSETQ come from the germline V gene. The CDR3 reads CASSLQSGRGTDTQYF. The CDR3 DNA reads as TGCGCCAGCAGCTTACAAAGCGGGAGAGGTACAGATACGCAGTATTTT.

The chain carries TRBV28 and TRBJ1-1, with 7 bases matching TRBD1. V gave up 2 bases and J gave up 4 bases; unmatched junction bases: 1. This CDR3 region has 13 residues. In germline, CDR1 is MDHEN, CDR2 SYDVKM. CDR3 sequence reads: CASSLQGGTEAFF. CDR3 in DNA: TGTGCCAGCAGTTTACAGGGGGGCACTGAAGCTTTCTTT.

The chain carries TRBV5-1 and TRBJ1-5; D is possibly TRBD1 (5 bases). This CDR3 spans 14 amino acids. Trimming removed 1 base at V and 3 bases at J, with 8 bases between. The germline V gene encodes CDR1 SGHRS and CDR2 YFSETQ. CDR3 sequence: CASSLTGANQPQHF. As DNA, the CDR3 is TGCGCCAGCAGCTTGACAGGTGCCAATCAGCCCCAGCATTTT.

A single count supports this clone. The rearrangement joins TRBV6-5 to TRBJ2-7; 8 bases are shared with TRBD1. Trimming removed 6 bases from V and 5 bases from J; junction bases left unmatched: 6. The CDR3 runs 13 residues. Looked up from germline, CDR1 is MNHEY and CDR2 is SVGAGI. In nucleotides, the CDR3 is TGTGCCAGCAGCGACAGGGGTCGGGACGAGCAGTACTTC. Its translation: CASSDRGRDEQYF.

CDR3 loop: CASSVSVGDEQFF. CDR3 in DNA: TGTGCCAGCAGCGTCAGCGTCGGGGATGAGCAGTTCTTC. V usage is TRBV9 and J usage is TRBJ2-1; D possibly corresponds to TRBD2 (5 bases). CDR1 is SGDLS and CDR2 is YYNGEE in the germline V gene. Trimming left V 2 bases short and J 8 bases short, with 11 bases between. The CDR3 consists of 13 residues. Complete variable domain (other parts from reference TRBV9 and TRBJ2-1): DSGVTQTPKHLITATGQRVTLRCSPRSGDLSVYWYQQSLDQGLQFLIQYYNGEERAKGNILERFSAQQFPDLHSELNLSSLELGDSALYFCASSVSVGDEQFFGPGTRLTVL.

This clone was seen only once. The V and J genes are TRBV13 and TRBJ2-5; tentatively, D is TRBD2 (5 bases). Germline V CDR1 and CDR2: PRHDT, FYEKMQ (reference sequence). The CDR3 is 14 amino acids. V dropped 3 bases and J dropped 5 bases, with 13 bases sitting between them. CDR3 nucleotides: TGTGCCAGCAGCTTCCGGGGAGTTTCGGAGACCCAGTACTTC. Protein: CASSFRGVSETQYF.

The gene calls are TRBV9 and TRBJ1-1; 7 bases agree with TRBD1. The junction had 6 bases not matched to a gene; V was cut back by 3 bases and J by 1 base. The CDR3 length is 15 residues. Germline V gene sequence: CDR1 SGDLS, CDR2 YYNGEE. DNA for the CDR3: TGTGCCAGCAGCGAGAGGGGACAGAGGAACACTGAAGCTTTCTTT. This translates into CASSERGQRNTEAFF.

This rearrangement joins TRBV30 to TRBJ2-7; 10 bases agree with TRBD1. The trim removed 2 bases at V and 6 bases at J, leaving 7 bases unmatched. Per the germline V gene, CDR1 is GTSNPN and CDR2 is SVGIG (reference sequence). The CDR3 sequence is 14 residues long. The CDR3 coding sequence is TGTGCCTGGAGTACCGGGACAGGGGTTCTCGAGCAGTACTTC. Protein sequence: CAWSTGTGVLEQYF.

The CDR3 bases are TGTGCCAGCAGCGCCTCCGGGTATACGCAGTATTTT. The encoded protein is CASSASGYTQYF. The chain combines TRBV5-6 with TRBJ2-3, with D hard to call. Trimming took 4 bases from V and 7 from J, leaving 10 bases between them. The CDR3 sequence is 12 residues long. Germline CDR1 is SGHDT and CDR2 is YYEEEE. Complete variable domain (other parts from reference TRBV5-6 and TRBJ2-3): DAGVTQSPTHLIKTRGQQVTLRCSPKSGHDTVSWYQQALGQGPQFIFQYYEEEERQRGNFPDRFSGHQFPNYSSELNVNALLLGDSALYLCASSASGYTQYFGPGTRLTVL.

The chain has TRBV21-1 and TRBJ1-5; the DNA was not used to check the table's D call, TRBD1. TRBV21-1 counts as a pseudogene. CDR3 size: 15 residues. The CDR3 loop is CASSKEGQGGQPQHF. The DNA of the CDR3 is TGTGCCAGCAGCAAAGAGGGACAGGGCGGGCAGCCCCAGCATTTT.

The chain links TRBV6-5 to TRBJ2-2, with TRBD1 identical over 8 bases. The CDR3 is 13 residues long. CDR1 and CDR2 from the germline V gene are MNHEY and SVGAGI. Trimming at V came to 8 bases and at J to 4 bases, leaving 3 bases not matched to a gene. The DNA for the CDR3 is TGTGCCAGCTACAGGGGGAGCACCGGGGAGCTGTTTTTT. Translated: CASYRGSTGELFF.

This clone was observed a few times. The chain carries TRBV6-5 and TRBJ2-7; a weak D match, TRBD2 (5 bases). Deletions cut 0 bases from V and 3 bases from J, with 12 bases between. The CDR3 loop spans 15 amino acids. Germline V gives CDR1 MNHEY, CDR2 SVGAGI. CDR3 residues: CASSYSTPGSYEQYF. The CDR3 DNA sequence: TGTGCCAGCAGTTACTCGACCCCGGGGAGCTACGAGCAGTACTTC.

This clone appeared once. In DNA, the CDR3 is TGTGCCAGCAGCCTGGGGACAGCTAACAATGAGCAGTTCTTC. It encodes CASSLGTANNEQFF. This rearrangement joins TRBV7-8 to TRBJ2-1; TRBD1 aligns across 7 bases. V shed 5 bases and J 5 bases; nucleotides not matched to a gene: 6. Germline V lookup: CDR1 SGHVS, CDR2 FQNEAQ. The CDR3 runs 14 residues.